These 10 T cell receptor beta chains were sequenced from one sample in a study of T cell responses to AZD1222 COVID-19 vaccine. The protocol was immunoSEQ multiplex PCR, while the TCRdb copy is restricted to in-frame clones and leaves out a portion. The top ten hold less than 3% of the sample, which has approximately 200,000 clones, 80% to 90% seen once. The sample here was peripheral blood, taken on day 0 of MenACWY control vaccination. The receptors come from an adult in good health.

This chain connects TRBV5-4 to TRBJ2-6; no clear D gene. The germline gives CDR1 SGHNT, CDR2 YYREEE (reference sequence). Trimming took 2 bases from V and 0 from J, leaving 6 bases between them. The CDR3 consists of 15 residues. The CDR3 loop reads CASSFQISGANVLTF. The CDR3 nucleotides read TGTGCCAGCAGCTTTCAAATCTCTGGGGCCAACGTCCTGACTTTC.

J is TRBJ2-3 and V is TRBV18; D is perhaps TRBD2 (5 bases). Germline V CDR1 and CDR2: KGHSH, LQKENI. Trimming removed 3 bases from V and 1 base from J, with 8 bases in between. The CDR3 is 14 amino acids. CDR3 coding DNA: TGTGCCAGCTCACCCCGTAGCGGCACAGATACGCAGTATTTT. It yields the protein CASSPRSGTDTQYF.

V is TRBV11-2 and J is TRBJ1-1; TRBD1 is a possible D gene (6 bases). With 2 bases removed from V and 2 bases from J, the gap between germline ends came to 12 bases. The CDR3 has 15 amino acids. Germline V gene lookup returns CDR1 SGHAT and CDR2 FQNNGV. The CDR3 here is CASSLLRGGNTEAFF. The CDR3 coding sequence is TGTGCCAGCAGCTTACTCAGGGGTGGAAACACTGAAGCTTTCTTT. Combining the CDR3 with reference TRBV11-2 and TRBJ1-1 gives the whole variable domain EAGVAQSPRYKIIEKRQSVAFWCNPISGHATLYWYQQILGQGPKLLIQFQNNGVVDDSQLPKDRFSAERLKGVDSTLKIQPAKLEDSAVYLCASSLLRGGNTEAFFGQGTRLTVV.

This clone was seen only a few times. The chain is built from TRBV6-5 and TRBJ1-6; TRBD1 might be the D (6 bases). Germline CDR1 and CDR2: MNHEY and SVGAGI. The CDR3 length is 15 residues. V lost 2 bases to trimming and J lost 9 bases, with 14 bases between them. The CDR3 DNA follows: TGTGCCAGCAGTTACCACGGGACAAGTAGTTCACCCCTCCACTTT. The encoded protein is CASSYHGTSSSPLHF.

In DNA form, the CDR3 reads TGTGCCAGTAGTCCTACCCCCCCCGGCACAGATACGCAGTATTTT. It translates to CASSPTPPGTDTQYF. J is TRBJ2-3 and V is TRBV19; D gene unclear. The V end was cut by 5 bases, the J end by 1 base, with 13 bases between. The CDR3 loop spans 15 amino acids. The germline V gene encodes CDR1 LNHDA and CDR2 SQIVND (reference sequence). The variable domain in full, with the rest retrieved from reference TRBV19 and TRBJ2-3, is DGGITQSPKYLFRKEGQNVTLSCEQNLNHDAMYWYRQDPGQGLRLIYYSQIVNDFQKGDIAEGYSVSREKKESFPLTVTSAQKNPTAFYLCASSPTPPGTDTQYFGPGTRLTVL.

The rearrangement uses TRBV29-1 and TRBJ1-1; D gene uncertain. V was cut by 7 bases and J by 8 bases, with 11 bases left in between. CDR3 length equals 10 residues. Germline V gives CDR1 SQVTM, CDR2 ANQGSEA. Here the CDR3 DNA reads TGCAGCGCCTCGGTTGGGGAAGCTTTCTTT. Amino acids: CSASVGEAFF. Drawing the rest from reference TRBV29-1 and TRBJ1-1, the complete variable domain is SAVISQKPSRDICQRGTSLTIQCQVDSQVTMMFWYRQQPGQSLTLIATANQGSEATYESGFVIDKFPISRPNLTFSTLTVSNMSPEDSSIYLCSASVGEAFFGQGTRLTVV.

V is TRBV4-1 and J is TRBJ2-3; 8 bases agree with TRBD1. J gave up 3 bases and V 1 base, and 3 bases lay outside the gene matches. CDR3 size: 15 residues. The germline V gene has CDR1 MGHRA and CDR2 YSYEKL. In DNA form, the CDR3 reads TGCGCCAGCAGCCAAGCGGACAGGGTTACAGATACGCAGTATTTT. It yields the protein CASSQADRVTDTQYF.

V gene TRBV3-1 (or the pseudogene TRBV3-2) combines with J gene TRBJ2-7; 9 bases line up with TRBD2. The trim removed 2 bases at V and 1 base at J, leaving 6 bases unmatched. The CDR3 has 16 amino acids. Germline CDR1 LGHDT, CDR2 YNNKEL (reference sequence). CDR3 nucleotides: TGTGCCAGCAGCCAATTCGGCGGGGGGGAATCCTACGAGCAGTACTTC. It translates to CASSQFGGGESYEQYF.

This clone turned up a few times. Here the CDR3 reads CASSQDPGTSDGYTF. CDR3 in DNA: TGTGCCAGCAGCCAAGACCCCGGGACATCAGATGGCTACACCTTC. The genes are TRBV3-1 (or the pseudogene TRBV3-2) and TRBJ1-2, with D tentatively TRBD1 (6 bases). Germline V gene lookup returns CDR1 LGHDT and CDR2 YNNKEL (reference sequence). CDR3 size: 15 residues. The V gene lost 0 bases and the J gene lost 6 bases, with 14 bases spanning the gap.

The chain has TRBV5-1 and TRBJ2-7; D unresolved. Germline assignment: CDR1 SGHRS and CDR2 YFSETQ. The CDR3 sequence is 14 residues long. The germline V and J ends were trimmed by 4 bases and 2 bases, with 13 bases remaining between them. In DNA, the CDR3 is TGCGCCAGCAGCACACTGACGGATGCCTACGAGCAGTACTTC. Its protein is CASSTLTDAYEQYF.